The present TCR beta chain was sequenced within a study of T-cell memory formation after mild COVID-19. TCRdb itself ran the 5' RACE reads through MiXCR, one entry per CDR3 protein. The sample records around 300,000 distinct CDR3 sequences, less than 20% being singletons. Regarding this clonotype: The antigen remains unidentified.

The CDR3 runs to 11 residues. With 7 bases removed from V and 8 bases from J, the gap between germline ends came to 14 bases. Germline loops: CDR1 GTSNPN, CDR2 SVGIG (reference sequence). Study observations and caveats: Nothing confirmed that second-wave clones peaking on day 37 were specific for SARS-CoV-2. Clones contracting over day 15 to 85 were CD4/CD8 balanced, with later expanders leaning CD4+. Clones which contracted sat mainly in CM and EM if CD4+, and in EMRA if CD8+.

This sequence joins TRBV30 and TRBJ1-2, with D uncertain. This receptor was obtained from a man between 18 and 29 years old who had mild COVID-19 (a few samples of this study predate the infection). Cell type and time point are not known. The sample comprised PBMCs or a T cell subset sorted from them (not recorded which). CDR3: CASDGPEGYTF. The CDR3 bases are TGTGCCTCAGACGGTCCCGAGGGCTACACCTTC.